Listed below are T cell receptor beta chains from one sample, sequenced in a study of control samples from healthy donors and cancer patients. Clones were read by immunoSEQ multiplex PCR, and TCRdb kept only the in-frame ones, dropping some. The data hold about 160,000 clones, with around 90% observed a single time. The specimen sequenced was blood. These receptors all stem from a man between 25 and 39 years old in good health. CDR3s include the opening cysteine and the closing phenylalanine or tryptophan. A D gene is named only where the DNA matches it firmly. Clone size is shown for a subset of rows, as once, few, many or a class of expanded clone.

NA	NA	TRBJ1-2	TRBV12-5	TGTGCTAGTGGTTTGGCGTCGGACAGCTATGGCTACACCTTC	CASGLASDSYGYTF
NA	NA	TRBJ2-3	TRBV2	TGTGCCAGCAGTGACCGGGGACCGGGACGTGCAGATACGCAGTATTTT	CASSDRGPGRADTQYF
NA	once	TRBJ1-2	TRBV5-6	TGTGCCAGCAGCTTACGCGGGCGAGTGGAGGCCATGCGCTACACCTTC	CASSLRGRVEAMRYTF
NA	NA	TRBJ1-5	TRBV19	TGTGCCAGTAGTATACGGGGTTTCAATCAGCCCCAGCATTTT	CASSIRGFNQPQHF
NA	NA	TRBJ2-7	TRBV10-3	TGTGCCATCACCCCGACAGGAAACTACGAGCAGTACTTC	CAITPTGNYEQYF
NA	NA	TRBJ1-5	TRBV19	TGTGCCAGTAGCAAACAGGGCAATCAGCCCCAGCATTTT	CASSKQGNQPQHF
NA	once	TRBJ1-1	TRBV4-1	TGCGCCAGCAGCCAAGGCGTTGCGGCCCGCATGAACACTGAAGCTTTCTTT	CASSQGVAARMNTEAFF
NA	once	TRBJ2-5	TRBV9	TGTGCCAGCAGCGGTTCCGTCTCGACTCTAGGGGAGACCCAGTACTTC	CASSGSVSTLGETQYF
NA	NA	TRBJ1-2	TRBV18	TGTGCCAGCTCCCGGACAGACAACTATGGCTACACCTTC	CASSRTDNYGYTF
TRBD1	NA	TRBJ2-5	TRBV29-1	TGCAGCGCCCGGGACAGGGGAGGTGAGACCCAGTACTTC	CSARDRGGETQYF
TRBD2	NA	TRBJ2-3	TRBV3-1/TRBV3-2	TGTGCCAGCAGCCAAGGGCTAGCGGGGGGTTATAGCACAGATACGCAGTATTTT	CASSQGLAGGYSTDTQYF
TRBD2	NA	TRBJ2-7	TRBV29-1	TGCAGCGTTGAATCCGACGGACTAGCGGGCTACGAGCAGTACTTC	CSVESDGLAGYEQYF
NA	NA	TRBJ1-4	TRBV12-3/TRBV12-4	TGTGCCAGCAGGAACCTAAATGAAAAACTGTTTTTT	CASRNLNEKLFF
TRBD2	NA	TRBJ2-7	TRBV7-3	TGTGCCAGCAGCCCATCGGGTAGGATAGCGGGAGCGGCTAGGGAGCAGTACTTC	CASSPSGRIAGAAREQYF
NA	NA	TRBJ2-1	TRBV15	TGTGCCACCAGCCCCAGTGGAGCGAGCTCCTACAATGAGCAGTTCTTC	CATSPSGASSYNEQFF
NA	NA	TRBJ2-5	TRBV27	TGTGCCAGCAGTCCGACAGGAGAAGAGACCCAGTACTTC	CASSPTGEETQYF
NA	NA	TRBJ1-1	TRBV2	TGTGCCAGCAGTGAAATCCGGCCGGGGCGCGTCACTGAAGCTTTCTTT	CASSEIRPGRVTEAFF
NA	NA	TRBJ1-2	TRBV7-2	TGTGCCAGCAGCTGGCAACAGAATAACTATGGCTACACCTTC	CASSWQQNNYGYTF
TRBD1	NA	TRBJ2-3	TRBV7-9	TGTGCCAGCAGCACCACATCCCGGGACAGTGCGACGCAGTATTTT	CASSTTSRDSATQYF
NA	NA	TRBJ2-7	TRBV5-6	TGTGCCAGCAGCTTGGAACCGGGACTCAAATTTTACGAGCAGTACTTC	CASSLEPGLKFYEQYF
NA	NA	TRBJ1-2	TRBV3-1/TRBV3-2	TGTGCCAGCAGCCACGCTCCGTATGGCTACACCTTC	CASSHAPYGYTF
NA	once	TRBJ2-5	TRBV9	TGTGCCAGCAGCCCCCAGCGGTTAGCGGAGGACCAAGAGACCCAGTACTTC	CASSPQRLAEDQETQYF
TRBD1	NA	TRBJ1-6	TRBV6-5	TGTGCCACTACGTTTGGACAGGTTCATTCACCCCTCCACTTT	CATTFGQVHSPLHF
NA	NA	TRBJ2-1	TRBV3-1/TRBV3-2	TGTGCCAGCAGCCCTAACTTGGGGGGGCAGAGGTTGGTCAATGAGCAGTTCTTC	CASSPNLGGQRLVNEQFF
TRBD2	NA	TRBJ2-7	TRBV15	TGTGCCACCAGCAGAGATCCCGCGGGAGTGCCTCTTCGGGAGCAGTACTTC	CATSRDPAGVPLREQYF
TRBD2	NA	TRBJ2-1	TRBV6-5	TGTGCCAGCAGTATAGCGGGGCTATCTAATGAGCAGTTCTTC	CASSIAGLSNEQFF
NA	NA	TRBJ1-1	TRBV19	TGTGCCAGTAGTATCCTACCATCACGTGAAGCTTTCTTT	CASSILPSREAFF
NA	NA	TRBJ1-2	TRBV25-1	TGTGCCAGCAGTGAGACAGATTATGGCTACACCTTC	CASSETDYGYTF
TRBD2	NA	TRBJ2-1	TRBV11-3	TGTGCCAGCAGCTTAGGGCTAGCGGGGGGGCTGCCCTACAATGAGCAGTTCTTC	CASSLGLAGGLPYNEQFF
NA	few	TRBJ2-7	TRBV6-6	TGTGCCAGCAGTCCGGGGACATTCCCCTACGAGCAGTACTTC	CASSPGTFPYEQYF
TRBD1	NA	TRBJ2-7	TRBV5-1	TGCGCCAGCAGCCGCGTCCGGGGACAGACCTACGAGCAGTACTTC	CASSRVRGQTYEQYF
NA	NA	TRBJ1-1	TRBV5-4	TGTGCCAGCAGCTTTGGCAGGGAAAAGAACACTGAAGCTTTCTTT	CASSFGREKNTEAFF
TRBD2	NA	TRBJ2-1	TRBV5-6	TGTGCCAGCAGCATCAGCGGGAGGGTCTCCTACAATGAGCAGTTCTTC	CASSISGRVSYNEQFF
TRBD1	NA	TRBJ1-6	TRBV19	TGTGCCAGTAGTATTACGGGACAGGATTCACCCCTCCACTTT	CASSITGQDSPLHF
NA	NA	TRBJ2-1	TRBV2	TGTGCCAGCAGTGAACGAGGTTGGCACATCGAGCAGTTCTTC	CASSERGWHIEQFF
NA	NA	TRBJ2-7	TRBV7-8	TGTGCCAGCAGCTTAGGATCCGGGTCCTACGAGCAGTACTTC	CASSLGSGSYEQYF
NA	NA	TRBJ2-7	TRBV28	TGTGCCAGCAGTAATTATAGGAACTCCTACGAGCAGTACTTC	CASSNYRNSYEQYF
TRBD2	NA	TRBJ2-1	TRBV19	TGTGCCAGTAGTTCCAGACTAGCGGGGACTACGTACAATGAGCAGTTCTTC	CASSSRLAGTTYNEQFF
NA	NA	TRBJ2-1	TRBV7-7	TGTGCCAGCAGCTTAAGTCTGCTGGATGAGCAGTTCTTC	CASSLSLLDEQFF
NA	NA	TRBJ2-1	TRBV28	TGTGCCAGCAGCCTGATAAAAAACAGAGAGCAGTTCTTC	CASSLIKNREQFF
NA	NA	TRBJ2-7	TRBV27	TGTGCCAGCAGTTTCGGGGGGCCTTCCTACGAGCAGTACTTC	CASSFGGPSYEQYF
NA	NA	TRBJ2-5	TRBV14	TGTGCCAGCAGCCAAGGGGCACGGTCCGAGACCCAGTACTTC	CASSQGARSETQYF
NA	NA	TRBJ2-3	TRBV3-1/TRBV3-2	TGTGCCAGCAGCCAAGTTCGGACTACGCAGTATTTT	CASSQVRTTQYF
TRBD1	NA	TRBJ1-1	TRBV27	TGTGCCAGCACCCAACAGGGGTACACTGAAGCTTTCTTT	CASTQQGYTEAFF
TRBD2	NA	TRBJ2-3	TRBV7-9	TGTGCCAGCAGCTTATTTGGGACTAGAGACACAGATACGCAGTATTTT	CASSLFGTRDTDTQYF
NA	NA	TRBJ2-5	TRBV27	TGTGCCAGCAGCCCCCGGGCTAGGCCCCGCCAAGAGACCCAGTACTTC	CASSPRARPRQETQYF
NA	once	TRBJ2-7	TRBV29-1	TGCAGCGTTGAAGTCGCGGACAGTGCAACCTACGAGCAGTACTTC	CSVEVADSATYEQYF
NA	NA	TRBJ1-2	TRBV19	TGTGCCAGTAGTATAGATGAAGGGGTGGACGGCTACACCTTC	CASSIDEGVDGYTF
NA	NA	TRBJ2-7	TRBV6-2/TRBV6-3	TGTGCCAGCAGTTACGGGCAGGGAGGGCAGTACTTC	CASSYGQGGQYF
TRBD1	NA	TRBJ2-7	TRBV4-3	TGCGCCAGCAGCCGGGGACAGGCCTACGAGCAGTACTTC	CASSRGQAYEQYF
NA	NA	TRBJ1-2	TRBV9	TGTGCCAGCAATCGCAGGGAGGACTATGGCTACACCTTC	CASNRREDYGYTF
NA	NA	TRBJ1-1	TRBV18	TGTGCCAGCTCCTCCGACGGAAGGAGCACTGAAGCTTTCTTT	CASSSDGRSTEAFF
TRBD1	NA	TRBJ1-2	TRBV14	TGTGCCAGCAGCCAAATCCGGGACAGGAATAATGGCTACACCTTC	CASSQIRDRNNGYTF